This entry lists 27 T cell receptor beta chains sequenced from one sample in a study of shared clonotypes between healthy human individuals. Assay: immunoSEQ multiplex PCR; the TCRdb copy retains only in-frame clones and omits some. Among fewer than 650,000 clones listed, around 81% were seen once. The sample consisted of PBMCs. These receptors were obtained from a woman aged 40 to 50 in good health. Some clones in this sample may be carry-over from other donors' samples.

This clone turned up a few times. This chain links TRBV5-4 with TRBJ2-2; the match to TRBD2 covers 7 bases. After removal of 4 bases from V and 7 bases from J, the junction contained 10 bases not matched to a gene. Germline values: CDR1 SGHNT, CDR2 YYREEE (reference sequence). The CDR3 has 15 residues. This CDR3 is CASSPWSGNGGELFF. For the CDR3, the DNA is TGTGCCAGCAGCCCTTGGAGCGGGAATGGCGGGGAGCTGTTTTTT.

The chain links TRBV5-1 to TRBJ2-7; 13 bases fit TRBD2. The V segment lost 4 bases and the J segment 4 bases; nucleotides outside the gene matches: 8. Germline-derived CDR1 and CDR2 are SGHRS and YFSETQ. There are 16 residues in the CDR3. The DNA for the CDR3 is TGCGCCAGCAGCCTCGGACTAGCGGGAGTTTCGTACGAGCAGTACTTC. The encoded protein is CASSLGLAGVSYEQYF.

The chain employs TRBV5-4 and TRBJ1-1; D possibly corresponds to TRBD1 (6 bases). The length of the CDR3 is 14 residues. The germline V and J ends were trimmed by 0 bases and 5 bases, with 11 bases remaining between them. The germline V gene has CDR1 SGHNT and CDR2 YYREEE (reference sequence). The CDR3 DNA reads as TGTGCCAGCAGCTTGGAAGGGGGTTGGACTGAAGCTTTCTTT. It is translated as CASSLEGGWTEAFF.

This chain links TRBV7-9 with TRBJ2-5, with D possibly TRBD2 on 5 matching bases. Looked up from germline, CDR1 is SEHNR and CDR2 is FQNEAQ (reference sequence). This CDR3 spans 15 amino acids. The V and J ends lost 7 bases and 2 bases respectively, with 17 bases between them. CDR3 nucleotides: TGTGCCAGCAAGGGCCCCAGAGCGGAACAAGAGACCCAGTACTTC. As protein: CASKGPRAEQETQYF.

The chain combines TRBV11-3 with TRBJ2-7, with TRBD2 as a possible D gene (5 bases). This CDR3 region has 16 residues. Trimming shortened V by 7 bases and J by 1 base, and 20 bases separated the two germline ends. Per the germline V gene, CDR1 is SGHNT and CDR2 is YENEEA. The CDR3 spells CASTFMDSAKSYEQYF. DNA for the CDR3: TGTGCCAGCACCTTCATGGACTCTGCGAAATCCTACGAGCAGTACTTC.

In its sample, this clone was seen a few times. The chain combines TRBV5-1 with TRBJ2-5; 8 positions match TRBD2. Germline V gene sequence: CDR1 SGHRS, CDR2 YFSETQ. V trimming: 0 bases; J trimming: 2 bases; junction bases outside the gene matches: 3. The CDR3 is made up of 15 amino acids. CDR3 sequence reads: CASSLGASGQETQYF. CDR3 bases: TGCGCCAGCAGCTTGGGGGCTAGCGGGCAAGAGACCCAGTACTTC.

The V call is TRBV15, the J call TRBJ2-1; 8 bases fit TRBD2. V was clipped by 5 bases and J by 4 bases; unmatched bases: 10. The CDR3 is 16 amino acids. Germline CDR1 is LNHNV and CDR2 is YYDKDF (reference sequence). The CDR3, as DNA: TGTGCCACCAGCGGTTTGGAGGTAGCGGGATACAATGAGCAGTTCTTC. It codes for CATSGLEVAGYNEQFF.

For the CDR3, the DNA is TGTGCCAGTAGTATGAGGGCCTCGGAGACCCAGTACTTC. Translated, it gives CASSMRASETQYF. This chain joins TRBV19 and TRBJ2-5, with D perhaps matching TRBD2 (5 bases). This CDR3 comprises 13 residues. Germline V gene sequence: CDR1 LNHDA, CDR2 SQIVND (reference sequence). V was cut by 3 bases and J by 5 bases, with 10 bases left in between. The complete variable domain, with remaining parts taken from reference TRBV19 and TRBJ2-5, reads DGGITQSPKYLFRKEGQNVTLSCEQNLNHDAMYWYRQDPGQGLRLIYYSQIVNDFQKGDIAEGYSVSREKKESFPLTVTSAQKNPTAFYLCASSMRASETQYFGPGTRLLVL.

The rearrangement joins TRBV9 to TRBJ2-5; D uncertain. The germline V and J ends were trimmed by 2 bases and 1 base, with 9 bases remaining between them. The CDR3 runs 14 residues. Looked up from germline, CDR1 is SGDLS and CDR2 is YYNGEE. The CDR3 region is CASSVAATQETQYF. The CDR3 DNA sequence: TGTGCCAGCAGCGTTGCAGCGACCCAAGAGACCCAGTACTTC.

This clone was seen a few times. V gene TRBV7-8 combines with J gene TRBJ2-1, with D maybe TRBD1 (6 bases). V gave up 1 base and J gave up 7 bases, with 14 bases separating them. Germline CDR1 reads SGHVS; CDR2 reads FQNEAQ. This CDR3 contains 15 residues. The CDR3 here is CASSLDVYRANEQFF. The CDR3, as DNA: TGTGCCAGCAGCTTAGATGTATACAGGGCTAATGAGCAGTTCTTC.

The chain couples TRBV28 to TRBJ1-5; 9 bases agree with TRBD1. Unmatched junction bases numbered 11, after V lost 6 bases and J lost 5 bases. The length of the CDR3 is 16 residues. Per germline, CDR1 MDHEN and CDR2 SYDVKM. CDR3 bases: TGTGCCAGCAGATATGAACCGGGACAGGGAGATCAGCCCCAGCATTTT. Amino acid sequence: CASRYEPGQGDQPQHF.

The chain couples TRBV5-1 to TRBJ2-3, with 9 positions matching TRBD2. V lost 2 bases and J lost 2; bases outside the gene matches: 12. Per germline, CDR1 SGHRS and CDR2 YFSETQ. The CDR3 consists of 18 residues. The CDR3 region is CASSLGSYTSGHTDTQYF. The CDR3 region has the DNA TGCGCCAGCAGCTTAGGGTCCTACACTAGCGGGCACACAGATACGCAGTATTTT.

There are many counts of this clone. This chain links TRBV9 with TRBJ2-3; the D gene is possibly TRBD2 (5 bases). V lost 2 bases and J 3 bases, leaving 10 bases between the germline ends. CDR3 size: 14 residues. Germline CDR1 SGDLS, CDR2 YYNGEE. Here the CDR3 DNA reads TGTGCCAGCAGCGTTCAACCGGGGACAGATACGCAGTATTTT. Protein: CASSVQPGTDTQYF. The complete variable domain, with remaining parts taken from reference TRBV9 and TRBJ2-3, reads DSGVTQTPKHLITATGQRVTLRCSPRSGDLSVYWYQQSLDQGLQFLIQYYNGEERAKGNILERFSAQQFPDLHSELNLSSLELGDSALYFCASSVQPGTDTQYFGPGTRLTVL.

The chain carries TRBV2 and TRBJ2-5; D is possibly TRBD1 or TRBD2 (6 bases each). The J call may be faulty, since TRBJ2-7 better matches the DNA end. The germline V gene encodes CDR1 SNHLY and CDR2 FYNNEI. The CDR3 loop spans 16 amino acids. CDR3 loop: CASGQDGGRGAYEQYF. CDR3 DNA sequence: TGTGCCAGCGGCCAGGACGGGGGTAGGGGGGCCTACGAGCAGTACTTC.

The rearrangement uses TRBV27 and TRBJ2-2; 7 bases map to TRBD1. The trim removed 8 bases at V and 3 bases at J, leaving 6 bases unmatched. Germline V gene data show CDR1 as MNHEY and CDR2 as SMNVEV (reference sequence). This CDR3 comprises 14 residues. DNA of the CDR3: TGTGCCAGCGGACGGGACAGCCACACCGGGGAGCTGTTTTTT. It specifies CASGRDSHTGELFF.

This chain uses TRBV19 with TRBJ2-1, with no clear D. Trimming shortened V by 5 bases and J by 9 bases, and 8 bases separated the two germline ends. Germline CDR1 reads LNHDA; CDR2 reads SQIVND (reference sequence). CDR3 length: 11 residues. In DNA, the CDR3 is TGTGCCAGTAGTTTATTAAGTGAGCAGTTCTTC. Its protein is CASSLLSEQFF.

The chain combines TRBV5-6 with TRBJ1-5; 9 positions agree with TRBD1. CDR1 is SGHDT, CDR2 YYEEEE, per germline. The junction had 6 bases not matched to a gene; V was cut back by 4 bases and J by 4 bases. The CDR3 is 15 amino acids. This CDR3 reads CASSRGTGRNQPQHF. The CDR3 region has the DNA TGTGCCAGCAGCCGCGGGACAGGGCGGAATCAGCCCCAGCATTTT.

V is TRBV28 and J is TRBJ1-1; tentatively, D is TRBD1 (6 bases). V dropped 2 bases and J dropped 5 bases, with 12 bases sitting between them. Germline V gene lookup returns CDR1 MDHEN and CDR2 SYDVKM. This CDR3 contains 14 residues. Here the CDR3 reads CASSLGGRLTEAFF. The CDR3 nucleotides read TGTGCCAGCAGTTTAGGGGGCAGGCTTACTGAAGCTTTCTTT. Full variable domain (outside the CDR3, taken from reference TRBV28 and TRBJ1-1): DVKVTQSSRYLVKRTGEKVFLECVQDMDHENMFWYRQDPGLGLRLIYFSYDVKMKEKGDIPEGYSVSREKKERFSLILESASTNQTSMYLCASSLGGRLTEAFFGQGTRLTVV.

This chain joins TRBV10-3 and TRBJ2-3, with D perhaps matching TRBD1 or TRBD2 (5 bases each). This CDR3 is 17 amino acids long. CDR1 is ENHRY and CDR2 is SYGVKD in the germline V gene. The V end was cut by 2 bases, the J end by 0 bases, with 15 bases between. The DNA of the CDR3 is TGTGCCATCAGTGAGGCTCATGGGGGATCGAGCACAGATACGCAGTATTTT. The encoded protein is CAISEAHGGSSTDTQYF.

CDR3 nucleotides: TGTGCCATCAGTTTAGCGGGGGATGTGCAAAATGAGCAGTTCTTC. As protein: CAISLAGDVQNEQFF. The chain recombines TRBV10-3 with TRBJ2-1; TRBD2 aligns across 9 bases. V was clipped by 5 bases and J by 7 bases; unmatched bases: 9. CDR1 is ENHRY and CDR2 is SYGVKD in the germline V gene. CDR3 size: 15 residues.

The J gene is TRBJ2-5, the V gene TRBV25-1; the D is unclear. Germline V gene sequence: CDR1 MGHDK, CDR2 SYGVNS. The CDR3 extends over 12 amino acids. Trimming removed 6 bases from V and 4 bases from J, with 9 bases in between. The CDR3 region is CASRSPGETQYF. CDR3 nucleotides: TGTGCCAGCAGGAGCCCGGGAGAGACCCAGTACTTC.

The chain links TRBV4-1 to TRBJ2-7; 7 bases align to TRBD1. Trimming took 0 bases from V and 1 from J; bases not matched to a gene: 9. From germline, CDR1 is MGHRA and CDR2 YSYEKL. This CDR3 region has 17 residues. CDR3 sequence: CASSQEPLRQGSYEQYF. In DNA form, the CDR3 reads TGCGCCAGCAGCCAAGAGCCCTTACGACAGGGTTCCTACGAGCAGTACTTC.

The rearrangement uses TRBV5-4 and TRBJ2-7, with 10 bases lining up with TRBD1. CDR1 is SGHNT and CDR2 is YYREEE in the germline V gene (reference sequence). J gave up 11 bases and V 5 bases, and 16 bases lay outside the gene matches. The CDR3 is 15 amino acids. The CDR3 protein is CASSSPRDRGSGKYF. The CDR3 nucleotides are TGTGCCAGCAGTTCACCCCGGGACAGGGGCTCCGGAAAGTACTTC. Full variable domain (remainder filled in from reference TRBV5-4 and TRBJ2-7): ETGVTQSPTHLIKTRGQQVTLRCSSQSGHNTVSWYQQALGQGPQFIFQYYREEENGRGNFPPRFSGLQFPNYSSELNVNALELDDSALYLCASSSPRDRGSGKYFGPGTRLTVT.

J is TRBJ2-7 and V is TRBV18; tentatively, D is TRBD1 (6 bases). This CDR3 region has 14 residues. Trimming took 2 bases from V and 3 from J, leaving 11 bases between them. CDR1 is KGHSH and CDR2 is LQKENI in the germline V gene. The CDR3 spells CASSPTRGGYEQYF. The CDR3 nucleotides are TGTGCCAGCTCACCAACTAGAGGGGGCTACGAGCAGTACTTC.

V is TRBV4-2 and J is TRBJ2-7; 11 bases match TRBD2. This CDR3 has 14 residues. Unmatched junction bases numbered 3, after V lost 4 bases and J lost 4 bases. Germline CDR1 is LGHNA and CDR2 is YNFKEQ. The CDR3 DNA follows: TGTGCCAGCAGCCGCACTAGCGGGAGTTACGAGCAGTACTTC. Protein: CASSRTSGSYEQYF.

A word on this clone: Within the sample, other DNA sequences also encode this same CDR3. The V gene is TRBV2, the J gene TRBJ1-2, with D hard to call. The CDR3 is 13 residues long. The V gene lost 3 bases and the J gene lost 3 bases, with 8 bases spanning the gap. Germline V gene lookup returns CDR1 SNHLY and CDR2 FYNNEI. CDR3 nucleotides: TGTGCCAGCAGTGAGTACCGAGACTATGGCTACACCTTC. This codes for CASSEYRDYGYTF.

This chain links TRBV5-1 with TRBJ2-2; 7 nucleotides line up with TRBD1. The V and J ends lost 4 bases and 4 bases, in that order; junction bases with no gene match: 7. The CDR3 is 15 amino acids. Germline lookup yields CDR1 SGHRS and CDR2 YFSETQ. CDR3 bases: TGCGCCAGCAGCCGCCGGGACAGAGTCACCGGGGAGCTGTTTTTT. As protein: CASSRRDRVTGELFF.